Below are 3 T cell receptor beta chains sequenced from a single sample in a study of T cells in Graves' hyperthyroidism and ophthalmopathy. RNA transcripts gave rise to amplified TCR beta CDR3 regions. RT-PCR in the first round (using the HTBI primer set) targeted the TCR CDR3. MiXCR, run by TCRdb on the multiplex PCR reads, gives a single entry per CDR3 protein. The sample lists 550,000 to 700,000 distinct CDR3 sequences; over 12% were seen once. Sequencing input: blood. Every receptor here comes from a woman aged 40 to 49 with Graves' ophthalmopathy.

This clonotype showed up many times. The chain links TRBV6-1 to TRBJ1-5, with 7 positions matching TRBD1. With V trimmed by 7 bases and J by 3 bases, 9 bases remained unmatched. The CDR3 is 15 residues long. Germline values: CDR1 MNHNS, CDR2 SASEGT. Written as DNA, the CDR3 is TGTGCCAGCAACCAGGGGGGACAGAACAATCAGCCCCAGCATTTT. The encoded protein is CASNQGGQNNQPQHF.

Judged by abundance, this clonotype is medium-sized. The chain recombines TRBV6-5 with TRBJ2-7; 9 positions match TRBD1. The CDR3 covers 13 residues. Germline CDR1 reads MNHEY; CDR2 reads SVGAGI. The ends lost 7 bases at V and 6 bases at J; junction bases unmatched: 7. CDR3 sequence reads: CASTNDRGGEQYF. CDR3 nucleotides: TGTGCCAGCACCAACGACAGGGGGGGCGAGCAGTACTTC.

This clonotype is medium-sized within its sample. J is TRBJ1-5 and V is TRBV6-4; D unclear. Germline lookup yields CDR1 MRHNA and CDR2 SNTAGT. The CDR3 consists of 13 residues. Deletions cut 3 bases from V and 1 base from J, with 4 bases between. CDR3 DNA: TGTGCCAGCAGTGAGCGGAGCAATCAGCCCCAGCATTTT. It translates to CASSERSNQPQHF.